This TCR beta chain appears in the sequencing data of a study of CD8 T cells in Susac syndrome. TCR beta sequencing was performed on blood CD8+ and CD4+ T cells. Healthy donors served as the controls. They were matched for age and sex. The CD8+ and CD4+ T cells were isolated magnetically using a negative isolation approach, whereas the TEMRA cells were enriched by FACS. Germline CDR1 reads GTSNPN; CDR2 reads SVGIG (reference sequence). With 0 bases removed from V and 0 bases from J, the gap between germline ends came to 12 bases. The CDR3 is 16 residues long. Random hexamers were used to reverse transcribe the RNA input (about 0.5 to 1 ug). The amplification used immunoSEQ multiplex PCR on TCR beta CDR3; it spanned 54 Vbeta and 13 Jbeta. Via MiXCR, TCRdb re-called the immunoSEQ multiplex PCR reads, giving one row per CDR3 protein. The sample carries roughly 180,000 distinct CDR3 sequences, about 95% recorded once.

Sequenced sample: CD4+ T cells from PBMCs. The receptor comes from a human donor in good health. This chain links TRBV30 with TRBJ1-5; possibly TRBD1 for D (6 bases). CDR3 coding DNA: TGTGCCTGGAGTGTACTGGGGACACTTAGCAATCAGCCCCAGCATTTT. It encodes CAWSVLGTLSNQPQHF.